This T cell receptor beta chain was observed in a study of T cell responses to AZD1222 COVID-19 vaccine. Clones were sequenced by immunoSEQ multiplex PCR, and TCRdb holds only the in-frame ones, with some missing. The sample lists 130,000 or so clones, 80% to 90% occurring once. The CDR3 is 15 residues long. Germline CDR1 reads LGHNA; CDR2 reads YSLEER. The ends were cut back, 4 bases at V and 7 bases at J, with 14 bases in the middle. Points from the study as a whole: Recipients of AZD1222 seropositive at baseline numbered only 5 to 7. Repertoire sampling happened only post peak T cell response.

Comments on this clone: Its antigen is not known.

The source material was peripheral blood, sampled on day 0 of AZD1222 vaccination. This receptor was identified in an adult in good health. This rearrangement joins TRBV4-3 to TRBJ1-6; D is unresolved. CDR3 bases: TGCGCCAGCAGCCCGGTGGCGCAGCAGAATTCACCCCTCCACTTT. Amino acid sequence: CASSPVAQQNSPLHF.